These 29 T cell receptor beta chains originate from one sample sequenced in a study of blood T cell repertoires in COVID-19. The repertoire was sequenced with immunoSEQ multiplex PCR; TCRdb's copy has only in-frame clones and lacks some. Of under 110,000 clones listed, approximately 80% are singletons. The sequenced sample consisted of peripheral blood. The receptors were sampled from a man older than 75 with COVID-19, enrolled during active disease.

For the CDR3, the DNA is TGTGCCAGCTCACCGGACTTACAAGAGACCCAGTACTTC. It translates to CASSPDLQETQYF. The chain carries TRBV18 and TRBJ2-5; possible D gene TRBD2, 5 bases. Trimming removed 3 bases from V and 2 bases from J, with 7 bases in between. The CDR3 length is 13 residues. CDR1 is KGHSH and CDR2 is LQKENI in the germline V gene.

The rearrangement joins TRBV7-2 to TRBJ1-2; perhaps TRBD1 as D (5 bases). Germline V gene data show CDR1 as SGHTA and CDR2 as FQGNSA. CDR3 length: 17 amino acids. V lost 1 base to trimming and J lost 0 bases, with 15 bases between them. The CDR3 nucleotides are TGTGCCAGCAGCTTAGGAGGCGGGGGGGGAGCTAACTATGGCTACACCTTC. Translating gives CASSLGGGGGANYGYTF.

CDR3 in amino acids: CAISPGQPSYNEQFF. For the CDR3, the DNA is TGTGCCATCAGTCCTGGACAACCGTCCTACAATGAGCAGTTCTTC. This chain uses TRBV10-3 with TRBJ2-1; D possibly corresponds to TRBD1 (5 bases). The germline V gene encodes CDR1 ENHRY and CDR2 SYGVKD. Trimming removed 5 bases from V and 1 base from J, with 12 bases in between. This CDR3 is built from 15 residues.

This clone occurred a few times. V gene TRBV10-3 combines with J gene TRBJ1-2; 7 nucleotides match TRBD1. The V segment lost 0 bases and the J segment 2 bases; nucleotides outside the gene matches: 6. Germline CDR1 and CDR2: ENHRY and SYGVKD. The CDR3 loop spans 16 amino acids. The CDR3 region is CAISESPDRVNYGYTF. The CDR3 DNA reads as TGTGCCATCAGTGAGTCTCCTGACAGGGTAAACTATGGCTACACCTTC.

This chain joins TRBV2 and TRBJ2-7, with 10 bases identical to TRBD1. The CDR3 runs 15 residues. Per germline, CDR1 SNHLY and CDR2 FYNNEI. Losses at the gene ends were 1 base for V and 7 bases for J; bases not matched to a gene: 7. CDR3 sequence (DNA): TGTGCCAGCAGTGAAGGGCGACAGGGGGCTGGTGAGCAGTACTTC. Its protein is CASSEGRQGAGEQYF.

CDR3 DNA: TGCAGCGTTGTCGGGCTAGCGGGTAGCTCCTACGAGCAGTACTTC. Translation: CSVVGLAGSSYEQYF. The chain recombines TRBV29-1 with TRBJ2-7; 8 positions agree with TRBD2. The V and J ends lost 4 bases and 0 bases, in that order; junction bases with no gene match: 8. This CDR3 comprises 15 residues. CDR1 is SQVTM, CDR2 ANQGSEA, per germline.

The chain recombines TRBV2 with TRBJ2-3; 7 bases are shared with TRBD2. The CDR3 covers 17 residues. Germline CDR1 SNHLY, CDR2 FYNNEI. Trimming removed 5 bases from V and 4 bases from J; junction bases left unmatched: 15. The CDR3, as DNA: TGTGCCAGCAGTTTTTCATATGGCGGGAGTAAAGCAGATACGCAGTATTTT. It yields the protein CASSFSYGGSKADTQYF.

The gene calls are TRBV7-2 and TRBJ1-2; 7 bases are shared with TRBD1. The CDR3 totals 15 residues. CDR1 SGHTA and CDR2 FQGNSA come from the germline V gene. Trimming took 5 bases from V and 4 from J; bases not matched to a gene: 10. CDR3 sequence reads: CASSAKTGSSYGYTF. Here the CDR3 DNA reads TGTGCCAGCAGCGCAAAGACAGGGTCGAGCTATGGCTACACCTTC.

V and J are TRBV11-3 and TRBJ2-7, with 7 bases aligning to TRBD1. Germline-derived CDR1 and CDR2 are SGHNT and YENEEA. Trimming cost V 5 bases and J 3 bases; bases outside gene matches: 4. This CDR3 contains 13 residues. Here the CDR3 reads CASSRGQFYEQYF. The CDR3 nucleotides are TGTGCCAGCAGCCGGGGACAGTTCTACGAGCAGTACTTC.

The V gene is TRBV7-2, the J gene TRBJ2-7, with D maybe TRBD2 (6 bases). With 5 bases removed from V and 7 bases from J, the gap between germline ends came to 24 bases. This CDR3 has 16 residues. CDR1 is SGHTA, CDR2 FQGNSA, per germline. In nucleotides, the CDR3 is TGTGCCAGCAGCGTAGAACGGATAGCGGCCGGGTCGGAGCAGTACTTC. This sequence encodes CASSVERIAAGSEQYF.

Only one count was recorded for this clone. The gene calls are TRBV21-1 and TRBJ1-6; the table's D gene call, TRBD1, was not cross checked with the DNA. TRBV21-1 is deemed a pseudogene. The CDR3 totals 16 residues. The CDR3 loop reads CASSTSVGGRDSPLHF. CDR3 coding DNA: TGTGCCAGCAGCACCTCTGTAGGGGGTCGTGATTCACCCCTCCACTTT.

The chain recombines TRBV10-3 with TRBJ1-1, with 8 bases fitting TRBD1. Germline V gene sequence: CDR1 ENHRY, CDR2 SYGVKD. J gave up 0 bases and V 6 bases, and 0 bases lay outside the gene matches. The CDR3 runs 13 residues. The chain's CDR3 is CAIRDRVNTEAFF. In DNA form, the CDR3 reads TGTGCCATCAGGGACAGGGTGAACACTGAAGCTTTCTTT.

In its sample, this clone was seen a few times. The rearrangement joins TRBV10-3 to TRBJ2-1; TRBD2 aligns across 10 bases. After removal of 0 bases from V and 7 bases from J, the junction contained 9 bases not matched to a gene. CDR1 is ENHRY and CDR2 is SYGVKD in the germline V gene. The CDR3 is 17 residues long. The CDR3 nucleotides read TGTGCCATCAGTGAGTCTGGTCCTAGCGGGAGTTCTAATGAGCAGTTCTTC. It translates to CAISESGPSGSSNEQFF.

The genes are TRBV6-5 and TRBJ1-2; D is undetermined. CDR1 and CDR2 (germline): MNHEY, SVGAGI. This CDR3 has 13 amino acids. Trimming pared 3 bases from V and 7 bases from J, leaving 12 bases between. The CDR3 DNA reads as TGTGCCAGCAGTTATAGGACTTTGAGTGGCTACACCTTC. It is translated as CASSYRTLSGYTF.

V usage is TRBV19 and J usage is TRBJ2-2; 11 bases are shared with TRBD1. The CDR3 spans 15 residues. Germline lookup yields CDR1 LNHDA and CDR2 SQIVND (reference sequence). J lost 4 bases, V lost 5 bases, and 3 bases had no gene match. The CDR3 sequence is CASSSGTGGTGELFF. The CDR3 DNA follows: TGTGCCAGTAGTTCCGGGACAGGGGGCACCGGGGAGCTGTTTTTT.

The rearrangement joins TRBV27 to TRBJ2-7; 12 positions agree with TRBD2. Per germline, CDR1 MNHEY and CDR2 SMNVEV (reference sequence). The CDR3 is 16 residues long. Trimming cost V 6 bases and J 2 bases; bases outside gene matches: 8. Written as DNA, the CDR3 is TGTGCCAGCAGCGGACTAGCGGGATTACGGACCTACGAGCAGTACTTC. Protein: CASSGLAGLRTYEQYF.

In its sample, this clone was seen once. The chain has TRBV18 and TRBJ2-2, with 11 bases identical to TRBD2. Germline values: CDR1 KGHSH, CDR2 LQKENI. J gave up 4 bases and V 4 bases, and 2 bases lay outside the gene matches. CDR3 length equals 15 residues. The CDR3 region is CASSQLAGATGELFF. In DNA, the CDR3 is TGTGCCAGCTCACAACTAGCGGGAGCCACCGGGGAGCTGTTTTTT.

A single count supports this clone. Other nucleotide sequences from this sample produce the same CDR3. The chain combines TRBV18 with TRBJ2-7, with a possible D match to TRBD2 (6 bases). The CDR3 length is 14 residues. Germline V gives CDR1 KGHSH, CDR2 LQKENI. V was pared by 0 bases and J by 2 bases, with 8 bases between. CDR3 protein: CASSPPGLTYEQYF. CDR3 in DNA: TGTGCCAGCTCACCACCGGGACTCACCTACGAGCAGTACTTC.

This clone was found a few times. The CDR3 sequence: CASSYRNQPQHF. CDR3 bases: TGTGCCAGTAGTTACAGAAATCAGCCCCAGCATTTT. V usage is TRBV19 and J usage is TRBJ1-5; D gene ambiguous. The V and J ends lost 5 bases and 4 bases respectively, with 6 bases between them. Germline CDR1 is LNHDA and CDR2 is SQIVND (reference sequence). The CDR3 contains 12 residues.

The chain links TRBV21-1 to TRBJ1-1; the table's TRBD1 call for D was not verified on the DNA. TRBV21-1 is deemed a pseudogene. The CDR3 length is 15 residues. The CDR3: CASSQDRGLNTEAFF. The CDR3 bases are TGTGCCAGCAGCCAGGACAGGGGGCTGAACACTGAAGCTTTCTTT.

The CDR3 DNA reads TGTGCCAGCAGTTTATCGGTAATCCCCCCGGGGGAGCAGTACTTC. It yields the protein CASSLSVIPPGEQYF. V gene TRBV27 combines with J gene TRBJ2-7; tentative D call: TRBD2 (5 bases). V lost 0 bases and J 7 bases, leaving 16 bases between the germline ends. The germline V gene encodes CDR1 MNHEY and CDR2 SMNVEV (reference sequence). The CDR3 runs to 15 residues.

CDR3 loop: CASSFLVSSGANVLTF. The CDR3, as DNA: TGTGCCAGCAGCTTCTTGGTTAGCTCTGGGGCCAACGTCCTGACTTTC. This sequence joins TRBV7-9 and TRBJ2-6, with D unclear. In germline, CDR1 is SEHNR, CDR2 FQNEAQ (reference sequence). The CDR3 extends over 16 amino acids. V was cut by 3 bases and J by 0 bases, with 9 bases left in between.

This clone showed up just a few times. This chain's CDR3 is CASSPLAGEYNEQFF. DNA for the CDR3: TGCGCCAGCAGTCCCTTAGCGGGAGAATACAATGAGCAGTTCTTC. The rearrangement joins TRBV10-1 to TRBJ2-1; TRBD2 aligns across 9 bases. Germline V gene sequence: CDR1 WNHNN, CDR2 SYGVQD (reference sequence). The CDR3 is 15 amino acids. The V and J ends lost 5 bases and 4 bases, in that order; junction bases with no gene match: 6.

This clone was recorded a few times. The chain has TRBV11-2 and TRBJ2-5; 8 nucleotides line up with TRBD2. V trimming: 5 bases; J trimming: 4 bases; junction bases outside the gene matches: 9. In germline, CDR1 is SGHAT, CDR2 FQNNGV. CDR3 length: 15 amino acids. The CDR3 here is CASSPGGRAGETQYF. In DNA, the CDR3 is TGTGCCAGCAGCCCGGGGGGGAGAGCGGGAGAGACCCAGTACTTC.

The chain has TRBV4-1 and TRBJ2-7; a weak D match, TRBD2 (6 bases). CDR3 size: 15 residues. Germline V gene data show CDR1 as MGHRA and CDR2 as YSYEKL. Trimming cost V 1 base and J 5 bases, with 15 bases left between them. The CDR3 loop is CASSQVGRGSNEQYF. The CDR3 region has the DNA TGCGCCAGCAGCCAAGTCGGACGGGGGTCCAACGAGCAGTACTTC.

The chain joins TRBV28 to TRBJ2-3; 12 bases align to TRBD2. CDR1 is MDHEN, CDR2 SYDVKM, per germline. Germline trimming cut 6 bases from V and 3 bases from J; bases unmatched to any gene: 4. CDR3 length: 15 residues. CDR3: CASRSGTSGTDTQYF. In DNA, the CDR3 is TGTGCCAGCAGGTCCGGGACTAGCGGGACAGATACGCAGTATTTT.

V gene TRBV6-5 combines with J gene TRBJ2-7, with 7 bases aligning to TRBD1. The length of the CDR3 is 15 residues. Germline trimming cut 5 bases from V and 1 base from J; bases unmatched to any gene: 8. Germline V gene lookup returns CDR1 MNHEY and CDR2 SVGAGI. CDR3 residues: CASSTRGPGSYEQYF. CDR3 in DNA: TGTGCCAGCAGTACGAGGGGGCCTGGGTCCTACGAGCAGTACTTC.

V is TRBV18 and J is TRBJ2-6, with TRBD1 matching 7 bases. The CDR3 runs 17 residues. V was clipped by 1 base and J by 4 bases; unmatched bases: 7. Germline loops: CDR1 KGHSH, CDR2 LQKENI. The CDR3 DNA follows: TGTGCCAGCTCACCACGAACAGGGGCAGCAGGGGCCAACGTCCTGACTTTC. This codes for CASSPRTGAAGANVLTF.

The chain couples TRBV5-1 to TRBJ2-1; the D gene is possibly TRBD2 (6 bases). Trimming left V 5 bases short and J 0 bases short, with 15 bases between. Germline CDR1 and CDR2: SGHRS and YFSETQ. This CDR3 comprises 16 residues. The CDR3, as DNA: TGCGCCAGCAGGGATTCGTCCGGGAGCTCCTACAATGAGCAGTTCTTC. Its protein is CASRDSSGSSYNEQFF.